These 32 T cell receptor beta chains were all obtained from the same sample, sequenced in a study of OX40 agonist ivuxolimab in advanced cancers. The method behind the library was the immunoSEQ multiplex PCR assay. The table comes from immuneACCESS by way of TCRdb, which keeps in-frame sequences with V and J called. Part of the clones is missing from these tables; in studies checked, under half for an unresolved V gene and the rest for unknown reasons. Present in this sample are more than 60,000 clones, roughly 80% of which were seen just once. Roughly 3.3% of the sample is in the top ten clones. This specimen was CD4+ or CD8+ T cells sorted from blood, taken in a trial of the OX40 agonist ivuxolimab. These receptors were taken from an adult with an advanced solid tumor such as melanoma, head and neck, liver or kidney cancer.

The chain recombines TRBV5-4 with TRBJ1-1; D is possibly TRBD1 (6 bases). Trimming shortened V by 5 bases and J by 2 bases, and 13 bases separated the two germline ends. This CDR3 is built from 14 residues. Germline V gives CDR1 SGHNT, CDR2 YYREEE (reference sequence). The CDR3 sequence is CASRDGGANTEAFF. CDR3 coding DNA: TGTGCCAGCAGGGATGGGGGCGCCAACACTGAAGCTTTCTTT.

The CDR3 DNA follows: TGTGCCAGTAGTATTGAGAGGACCGGGGAGCTGTTTTTT. Translating it yields CASSIERTGELFF. The V call is TRBV19, the J call TRBJ2-2; D ambiguous. Trimming pared 3 bases from V and 5 bases from J, leaving 7 bases between. Germline CDR1 and CDR2: LNHDA and SQIVND (reference sequence). This CDR3 contains 13 residues.

This clone was seen only once. The chain employs TRBV11-1 and TRBJ1-6; D gene unclear. Trimming shortened V by 7 bases and J by 6 bases, and 13 bases separated the two germline ends. CDR3 size: 14 residues. Germline CDR1 reads SGHAT; CDR2 reads FQDESV (reference sequence). Here the CDR3 reads CASTQDGVNSPLHF. As DNA, the CDR3 is TGTGCCAGCACCCAGGACGGAGTTAATTCACCCCTCCACTTT.

The chain couples TRBV15 to TRBJ1-4; D perhaps matches TRBD1 (5 bases). The CDR3 length is 13 residues. V shed 5 bases and J shed 6 bases, with 10 bases lying between them. Germline values: CDR1 LNHNV, CDR2 YYDKDF (reference sequence). DNA of the CDR3: TGTGCCACCAGCCGGGGGGGAGATGAAAAACTGTTTTTT. Translated: CATSRGGDEKLFF.

This clone appeared once. V usage is TRBV5-8 and J usage is TRBJ2-3; D is uncertain. Deletions cut 0 bases from V and 4 bases from J, with 6 bases between. This CDR3 spans 13 amino acids. Looked up from germline, CDR1 is SGHTS and CDR2 is YDEGEE. The CDR3 spells CASSLVLADTQYF. DNA for the CDR3: TGTGCCAGCAGCTTGGTTTTGGCAGATACGCAGTATTTT.

The V call is TRBV5-4, the J call TRBJ2-5; a possible D gene is TRBD1 (6 bases). V was cut by 4 bases and J by 2 bases, with 15 bases left in between. This CDR3 comprises 15 residues. In germline, CDR1 is SGHNT, CDR2 YYREEE (reference sequence). The CDR3 bases are TGTGCCAGCAGCCTCCCGGACAGCGGTCAAGAGACCCAGTACTTC. This codes for CASSLPDSGQETQYF.

The chain uses TRBV21-1 and TRBJ2-2; the D call TRBD1 from the table was never checked on the DNA. TRBV21-1 is tagged as a pseudogene. This CDR3 contains 17 residues. CDR3 bases: TGTGCCAGCAGCAAATTGGAGGACAGAGAGAACACCGGGGAGCTGTTTTTT. Protein: CASSKLEDRENTGELFF.

This clone was picked up one time. This rearrangement joins TRBV10-3 to TRBJ2-3, with TRBD2 identical over 10 bases. V dropped 10 bases and J dropped 2; count of bases not matched to a gene: 12. Germline V lookup: CDR1 ENHRY, CDR2 SYGVKD. The CDR3 extends over 16 amino acids. CDR3 amino acids: CASTGLAQTFTDTQYF. DNA for the CDR3: TGTGCCAGCACGGGACTAGCGCAAACTTTCACAGATACGCAGTATTTT.

The chain combines TRBV18 with TRBJ1-3; D remains unclear. The length of the CDR3 is 16 residues. V dropped 3 bases and J dropped 0 bases, with 12 bases sitting between them. Germline loops: CDR1 KGHSH, CDR2 LQKENI. CDR3 region: CASSPGQASSGNTIYF. As DNA, the CDR3 is TGTGCCAGCTCACCTGGGCAGGCGAGCTCTGGAAACACCATATATTTT. Variable domain in full (rest from reference TRBV18 and TRBJ1-3): NAGVMQNPRHLVRRRGQEARLRCSPMKGHSHVYWYRQLPEEGLKFMVYLQKENIIDESGMPKERFSAEFPKEGPSILRIQQVVRGDSAAYFCASSPGQASSGNTIYFGEGSWLTVV.

This clone was seen a handful of times. The chain links TRBV12-2 to TRBJ1-1. TRBV12-2 is marked as a pseudogene. This CDR3 is built from 14 residues. DNA for the CDR3: TGTGCAAGTCGCTTTCGTCCGAGGAACACTGAAGCTTTCTTT. It translates to CASRFRPRNTEAFF.

The chain carries TRBV6-1 and TRBJ1-6, with TRBD1 identical over 8 bases. V dropped 6 bases and J dropped 7; count of bases not matched to a gene: 8. Germline CDR1 MNHNS, CDR2 SASEGT. The CDR3 runs 15 residues. The CDR3 bases are TGTGCCAGCAGAACATGGGACAGGCAAAATTCACCCCTCCACTTT. This translates into CASRTWDRQNSPLHF.

V is TRBV7-2 and J is TRBJ2-1, with TRBD1 identical over 7 bases. Trimming at V came to 3 bases and at J to 6 bases, leaving 2 bases not matched to a gene. The CDR3 consists of 13 residues. Germline loops: CDR1 SGHTA, CDR2 FQGNSA. The CDR3 coding sequence is TGTGCCAGCAGCTTCGGACAGGCCAATGAGCAGTTCTTC. Translated: CASSFGQANEQFF.

The rearrangement uses TRBV2 and TRBJ2-1, with TRBD1 identical over 9 bases. The CDR3 extends over 16 amino acids. Per germline, CDR1 SNHLY and CDR2 FYNNEI. The trim removed 6 bases at V and 4 bases at J, leaving 10 bases unmatched. The CDR3 sequence: CASSGTGMAVYNEQFF. DNA of the CDR3: TGTGCCAGCAGCGGGACAGGGATGGCGGTGTACAATGAGCAGTTCTTC.

The chain has TRBV5-4 and TRBJ2-3, with 8 bases that match TRBD2. The CDR3 totals 17 residues. Germline V gene lookup returns CDR1 SGHNT and CDR2 YYREEE (reference sequence). The junction had 8 bases not matched to a gene; V was cut back by 0 bases and J by 2 bases. This CDR3 is CASSLGGRRVHTDTQYF. The CDR3 nucleotides are TGTGCCAGCAGCTTGGGCGGGAGGAGAGTCCACACAGATACGCAGTATTTT.

This clone occurred once. The gene calls are TRBV27 and TRBJ2-2; perhaps TRBD2 as D (5 bases). V lost 5 bases, J lost 1 base, and 11 bases lay in between. In germline, CDR1 is MNHEY, CDR2 SMNVEV (reference sequence). CDR3 length equals 15 residues. The CDR3 bases are TGTGCCAGCAGTACTAGGACGGGGAACACCGGGGAGCTGTTTTTT. Its protein product is CASSTRTGNTGELFF.

The chain joins TRBV30 to TRBJ2-5, with D possibly TRBD2 on 5 matching bases. Trimming took 5 bases from V and 6 from J, leaving 16 bases between them. The CDR3 length is 13 residues. CDR1 is GTSNPN, CDR2 SVGIG, per germline (reference sequence). The CDR3 reads CAWSLSEGKTQYF. The DNA for the CDR3 is TGTGCCTGGTCTCTCTCCGAGGGAAAGACCCAGTACTTC.

The rearrangement uses TRBV29-1 and TRBJ1-2; D not resolved. The CDR3 consists of 11 residues. The germline V gene encodes CDR1 SQVTM and CDR2 ANQGSEA. Trimming cost V 4 bases and J 6 bases, with 9 bases left between them. The chain's CDR3 is CSVGVSDGYTF. As DNA, the CDR3 is TGCAGCGTTGGGGTGTCGGATGGCTACACCTTC.

The rearrangement joins TRBV28 to TRBJ2-4; D tentatively reads TRBD1 or TRBD2 (5 bases each). The CDR3 contains 16 residues. V shed 7 bases and J shed 3 bases, with 19 bases lying between them. Per the germline V gene, CDR1 is MDHEN and CDR2 is SYDVKM. The CDR3 spells CASTPPGTAGKNIQYF. CDR3 DNA: TGTGCCAGCACCCCCCCGGGGACGGCGGGCAAAAACATTCAGTACTTC.

V usage is TRBV6-5 and J usage is TRBJ2-3; 10 nucleotides align to TRBD1. The J segment lost 2 bases and the V segment lost 5 bases, leaving 4 bases of the junction unmatched. This CDR3 contains 15 residues. CDR1 MNHEY and CDR2 SVGAGI come from the germline V gene. CDR3 coding DNA: TGTGCCAGCAGTAGACAGGGGGCCAACACAGATACGCAGTATTTT. This sequence encodes CASSRQGANTDTQYF.

In DNA form, the CDR3 reads TGTGCCAGCAGTGATTCCCCTGGACAGGGATCCTACGAGCAGTACTTC. It translates to CASSDSPGQGSYEQYF. The chain links TRBV25-1 to TRBJ2-7; 8 bases agree with TRBD1. The CDR3 is made up of 16 amino acids. J gave up 1 base and V 3 bases, and 8 bases lay outside the gene matches. Germline lookup yields CDR1 MGHDK and CDR2 SYGVNS.

CDR3 residues: CASTPSENYGYTF. The CDR3 bases are TGTGCCAGCACCCCTTCAGAGAACTATGGCTACACCTTC. The V call is TRBV6-6, the J call TRBJ1-2; D is ambiguous. Germline V gene sequence: CDR1 MNHNY, CDR2 SVGAGI (reference sequence). The CDR3 consists of 13 residues. With 7 bases removed from V and 2 bases from J, the gap between germline ends came to 11 bases.

V is TRBV5-3 and J is TRBJ1-4, with D perhaps TRBD1 (6 bases). TRBV5-3 carries the ORF label, with uncertain function. V was cut by 5 bases and J by 8 bases, with 19 bases left in between. CDR3 length: 15 amino acids. This CDR3 reads CARSCAGTMHEKLFF. The CDR3 DNA sequence: TGTGCCAGAAGTTGCGCCGGGACAATGCACGAAAAACTGTTTTTT.

The CDR3: CASSIESYPGQLNTEAFF. CDR3 coding DNA: TGTGCCAGTAGTATAGAGAGTTATCCGGGGCAGCTGAACACTGAAGCTTTCTTT. The J gene is TRBJ1-1, the V gene TRBV19; possible D gene TRBD1, 5 bases. V lost 0 bases and J 0 bases, leaving 17 bases between the germline ends. This CDR3 has 18 amino acids. Germline V CDR1 and CDR2: LNHDA, SQIVND (reference sequence).

CDR3 loop: CASSRNQGRYLYEQYF. The CDR3 DNA is TGTGCCAGCAGCCGAAATCAGGGCCGGTACCTCTACGAGCAGTACTTC. This chain links TRBV2 with TRBJ2-7, with a possible D match to TRBD1 (5 bases). Germline CDR1 SNHLY, CDR2 FYNNEI. The CDR3 has 16 residues. V gave up 6 bases and J gave up 3 bases, with 21 bases separating them.

The CDR3 protein is CASSFTGSRSTRDTQYF. In DNA, the CDR3 is TGTGCCAGTAGTTTCACAGGTTCTAGAAGCACACGAGATACGCAGTATTTT. The V gene is TRBV19, the J gene TRBJ2-3; D may be TRBD1 (5 bases). The V and J ends lost 5 bases and 5 bases respectively, with 23 bases between them. Germline CDR1 is LNHDA and CDR2 is SQIVND (reference sequence). The length of the CDR3 is 17 residues.

V usage is TRBV10-3 and J usage is TRBJ1-1; D unclear. From germline, CDR1 is ENHRY and CDR2 SYGVKD. This CDR3 contains 14 residues. The V end was cut by 0 bases, the J end by 4 bases, with 9 bases between. Written as DNA, the CDR3 is TGTGCCATCAGTGAGTCGAGGGTACCCACTGAAGCTTTCTTT. Translation gives CAISESRVPTEAFF.

The rearrangement links TRBV7-3 to TRBJ2-7, with D possibly being TRBD1 or TRBD2 (6 bases each). Trimming removed 3 bases from V and 8 bases from J, with 11 bases in between. The CDR3 extends over 12 amino acids. CDR1 is SGHTA, CDR2 FQGTGA, per germline. CDR3: CASSFGRGQQYF. In DNA, the CDR3 is TGTGCCAGCAGCTTTGGTCGGGGGCAGCAGTACTTC.

This sequence joins TRBV11-2 and TRBJ2-1; D possibly corresponds to TRBD2 (6 bases). Trimming removed 0 bases from V and 11 bases from J, with 14 bases in between. Germline V gene lookup returns CDR1 SGHAT and CDR2 FQNNGV. The CDR3 extends over 14 amino acids. Here the CDR3 reads CASSLDYGGDQQFF. The CDR3, as DNA: TGTGCCAGCAGCTTAGATTACGGCGGGGACCAGCAGTTCTTC.

V usage is TRBV19 and J usage is TRBJ2-7; TRBD2 is a possible D gene (5 bases). Germline-derived CDR1 and CDR2 are LNHDA and SQIVND (reference sequence). This CDR3 spans 12 amino acids. Between the trimmed V and J ends, which lost 6 bases and 5 bases, there was a span of 11 bases. For the CDR3, the DNA is TGTGCCAGTAGCGGTAGCGTCGACGAGCAGTACTTC. Its translation: CASSGSVDEQYF.

The chain employs TRBV7-8 and TRBJ2-3, with D possibly being TRBD1 or TRBD2 (6 bases each). The germline V and J ends were trimmed by 3 bases and 0 bases, with 10 bases remaining between them. The CDR3 contains 15 residues. Germline assignment: CDR1 SGHVS and CDR2 FQNEAQ. The CDR3 loop is CASSFPGASTDTQYF. The CDR3 nucleotides read TGTGCCAGCAGCTTCCCGGGGGCCAGCACAGATACGCAGTATTTT.

With respect to this clone: At one boundary the junction diverges from the germline segment, which might be a read error. V gene TRBV6-4 combines with J gene TRBJ1-6; the D gene is possibly TRBD1 (6 bases). CDR1 and CDR2 from the germline V gene are MRHNA and SNTAGT. The CDR3 length is 18 residues. CDR3 sequence (DNA): TGTGCCAGCAGTTACTCATACAGGGCCGGCACCTATAATTCACCCCTCCACTTT. Protein sequence: CASSYSYRAGTYNSPLHF.

The chain links TRBV28 to TRBJ2-7; D unresolved. The length of the CDR3 is 12 residues. V was shortened by 1 base and J by 5 bases, with 6 bases between the two germline ends. The germline CDR1 and CDR2 sequences are MDHEN and SYDVKM. CDR3 region: CASSLLIHEQYF. CDR3 DNA sequence: TGTGCCAGCAGTTTATTGATACACGAGCAGTACTTC.